This passage covers 20 T cell receptor beta chains from one sample sequenced in a study of blood T cell repertoires in COVID-19. Only in-frame clones appear in the TCRdb table, and some are missing; sequencing was by immunoSEQ multiplex PCR. The sample lists about 220,000 clones; roughly 80% were seen once. Sequencing was performed on PBMCs or T cells enriched from blood (not recorded which). These receptors originate from a woman in her forties with acute COVID-19.

The DNA for the CDR3 is TGTGCCAGCAGTGATTGGCTCGCGGACACTGAAGCTTTCTTT. Translating gives CASSDWLADTEAFF. The chain uses TRBV2 and TRBJ1-1; D gene uncertain. CDR3 length: 14 amino acids. The V gene lost 3 bases and the J gene lost 3 bases, with 11 bases spanning the gap. CDR1 SNHLY and CDR2 FYNNEI come from the germline V gene. Supplemented by reference TRBV2 and TRBJ1-1, the full variable domain reads EPEVTQTPSHQVTQMGQEVILRCVPISNHLYFYWYRQILGQKVEFLVSFYNNEISEKSEIFDDQFSVERPDGSNFTLKIRSTKLEDSAMYFCASSDWLADTEAFFGQGTRLTVV.

This rearrangement joins TRBV10-3 to TRBJ2-7, with 8 nucleotides matching TRBD1. CDR1 is ENHRY, CDR2 SYGVKD, per germline. The CDR3 sequence is 14 residues long. Trimming removed 2 bases from V and 2 bases from J; junction bases left unmatched: 2. CDR3 bases: TGTGCCATCAGTGAGGACAGGGGACCCTACGAGCAGTACTTC. It specifies CAISEDRGPYEQYF.

The gene calls are TRBV28 and TRBJ1-5, with D perhaps matching TRBD1 (6 bases). The germline V gene has CDR1 MDHEN and CDR2 SYDVKM. The CDR3 is made up of 13 amino acids. Trimming cost V 5 bases and J 4 bases, with 9 bases left between them. CDR3 loop: CASSRTVNQPQHF. CDR3 coding DNA: TGTGCCAGCAGTCGGACAGTTAATCAGCCCCAGCATTTT.

The chain has TRBV11-2 and TRBJ2-1; the D gene is possibly TRBD2 (5 bases). The length of the CDR3 is 11 residues. V lost 5 bases and J 8 bases, leaving 7 bases between the germline ends. The V gene's germline CDR1 is SGHAT and CDR2 FQNNGV. The CDR3 here is CASSEGDEQFF. The CDR3 region has the DNA TGTGCCAGCAGCGAGGGCGATGAGCAGTTCTTC. Drawing the rest from reference TRBV11-2 and TRBJ2-1, the complete variable domain is EAGVAQSPRYKIIEKRQSVAFWCNPISGHATLYWYQQILGQGPKLLIQFQNNGVVDDSQLPKDRFSAERLKGVDSTLKIQPAKLEDSAVYLCASSEGDEQFFGPGTRLTVL.

The chain links TRBV7-8 to TRBJ1-4; D may be TRBD1 (5 bases). The V gene's germline CDR1 is SGHVS and CDR2 FQNEAQ. The V end was cut by 5 bases, the J end by 3 bases, with 19 bases between. This CDR3 is 17 amino acids long. CDR3 region: CASSPRPMTVANEKLFF. The DNA of the CDR3 is TGTGCCAGCAGCCCTCGACCGATGACAGTTGCTAATGAAAAACTGTTTTTT.

This sequence joins TRBV10-2 and TRBJ2-7; D might be TRBD2 (5 bases). The germline CDR1 and CDR2 sequences are WSHSY and SAAADI. Trimming took 2 bases from V and 9 from J, leaving 11 bases between them. This CDR3 is built from 12 residues. The CDR3 reads CASSETGYGQYF. The CDR3 bases are TGCGCCAGCAGTGAGACGGGATATGGGCAGTACTTC.

J is TRBJ1-5 and V is TRBV30; possible D gene TRBD1, 5 bases. CDR1 GTSNPN and CDR2 SVGIG come from the germline V gene (reference sequence). The CDR3 contains 13 residues. Trimming cost V 2 bases and J 9 bases, with 14 bases left between them. The CDR3 here is CAWSLRGSLPQHF. The CDR3 coding sequence is TGTGCCTGGAGTTTAAGGGGATCTTTGCCCCAGCATTTT.

This clone was seen more than once but under ten times. The chain is built from TRBV14 and TRBJ2-1, with 9 bases that match TRBD2. Trimming took 4 bases from V and 9 from J; bases not matched to a gene: 16. This CDR3 comprises 17 residues. Germline V gene lookup returns CDR1 SGHDN and CDR2 FVKESK. DNA for the CDR3: TGTGCCAGCAGCCCACGTTGGCTAGCGGGGAGAACGGGTGAGCAGTTCTTC. Residues: CASSPRWLAGRTGEQFF.

V and J are TRBV29-1 and TRBJ1-2, with a tentative D call TRBD1 (6 bases). V lost 4 bases and J 2 bases, leaving 14 bases between the germline ends. Germline lookup yields CDR1 SQVTM and CDR2 ANQGSEA. CDR3 length: 14 amino acids. The CDR3 reads CSVARQVSNYGYTF. The CDR3 DNA is TGCAGCGTTGCCCGACAGGTATCGAACTATGGCTACACCTTC.

The chain couples TRBV28 to TRBJ2-7; 7 nucleotides line up with TRBD1. The germline gives CDR1 MDHEN, CDR2 SYDVKM. V gave up 5 bases and J gave up 0 bases; unmatched junction bases: 10. The CDR3 covers 16 residues. Here the CDR3 DNA reads TGTGCCAGCAGTCCCCCGGGGACAGACAGCTCCTACGAGCAGTACTTC. Translating it yields CASSPPGTDSSYEQYF.

The J gene is TRBJ2-1, the V gene TRBV5-1, with D unclear. The germline V and J ends were trimmed by 0 bases and 9 bases, with 4 bases remaining between them. CDR1 SGHRS and CDR2 YFSETQ come from the germline V gene. CDR3 size: 11 residues. The CDR3 reads CASSLAGEQFF. The CDR3 DNA reads as TGCGCCAGCAGCTTGGCGGGTGAGCAGTTCTTC.

This clone has a handful of counts. The CDR3 sequence: CASSNPSGRASYEQYF. Written as DNA, the CDR3 is TGTGCCAGCAGTAATCCTAGCGGGAGAGCTTCCTACGAGCAGTACTTC. The chain joins TRBV27 to TRBJ2-7; TRBD2 matches at 10 bases. Looked up from germline, CDR1 is MNHEY and CDR2 is SMNVEV (reference sequence). This CDR3 comprises 16 residues. With 5 bases clipped from V and 1 base from J, the junction kept 8 bases outside the gene matches.

In this sample, this clone turned up a few times. V and J are TRBV10-2 and TRBJ2-5; 12 nucleotides agree with TRBD2. This CDR3 spans 16 amino acids. Germline V gene sequence: CDR1 WSHSY, CDR2 SAAADI. V trimming: 8 bases; J trimming: 3 bases; junction bases outside the gene matches: 10. The CDR3 protein is CASLPLTSGSKETQYF. As DNA, the CDR3 is TGCGCCAGCCTACCGTTGACTAGCGGGAGTAAAGAGACCCAGTACTTC.

This clone was observed a few times. The chain couples TRBV6-5 to TRBJ2-3; weak D call: TRBD1 (6 bases). Trimming cost V 6 bases and J 2 bases, with 9 bases left between them. CDR3 length: 13 amino acids. The V gene's germline CDR1 is MNHEY and CDR2 SVGAGI. The CDR3 is CASRRTVTDTQYF. CDR3 coding DNA: TGTGCCAGCAGGAGGACAGTCACAGATACGCAGTATTTT.

A single count supports this clone. The chain recombines TRBV27 with TRBJ1-6; 7 bases are a match to TRBD1. Germline CDR1 reads MNHEY; CDR2 reads SMNVEV (reference sequence). The CDR3 has 14 residues. The trim removed 4 bases at V and 9 bases at J, leaving 6 bases unmatched. The CDR3 loop is CASSSRDRGSPLHF. As DNA, the CDR3 is TGTGCCAGCAGTTCGCGGGACAGAGGTTCACCCCTCCACTTT.

The rearrangement links TRBV5-6 to TRBJ2-2; D might be TRBD1 (6 bases). Germline CDR1 reads SGHDT; CDR2 reads YYEEEE. The V end was cut by 4 bases, the J end by 6 bases, with 19 bases between. The CDR3 is made up of 16 amino acids. The chain's CDR3 is CASSVQGKSLAGELFF. The CDR3 coding sequence is TGTGCCAGCAGCGTACAGGGTAAAAGTCTCGCCGGGGAGCTGTTTTTT.

The rearrangement joins TRBV24-1 to TRBJ1-1, with D perhaps TRBD1 (5 bases). The CDR3 has 14 amino acids. The V end was cut by 7 bases, the J end by 1 base, with 12 bases between. In germline, CDR1 is KGHDR, CDR2 SFDVKD. The CDR3 region is CATRAGHWNTEAFF. The CDR3 coding sequence is TGTGCCACCAGAGCAGGGCATTGGAACACTGAAGCTTTCTTT.

The rearrangement joins TRBV19 to TRBJ2-7; D is perhaps TRBD1 (6 bases). The CDR3 covers 14 residues. The V gene's germline CDR1 is LNHDA and CDR2 SQIVND (reference sequence). The ends were cut back, 6 bases at V and 5 bases at J, with 17 bases in the middle. For the CDR3, the DNA is TGTGCCAGTAGCATTCCGGGACAATCCAACGAGCAGTACTTC. Its translation: CASSIPGQSNEQYF.

J is TRBJ2-3 and V is TRBV9; 9 bases map to TRBD2. The CDR3 loop spans 16 amino acids. Germline-derived CDR1 and CDR2 are SGDLS and YYNGEE. V trimming: 4 bases; J trimming: 5 bases; junction bases outside the gene matches: 11. The CDR3 region has the DNA TGTGCCAGCAGCCCCCGGGGAGCGGGAGGTGGAGATACGCAGTATTTT. Amino acids: CASSPRGAGGGDTQYF.

The rearrangement uses TRBV2 and TRBJ1-3, with D tentatively TRBD1 (6 bases). Germline V gene lookup returns CDR1 SNHLY and CDR2 FYNNEI. V was trimmed by 4 bases and J by 3 bases, leaving 7 bases between them. This CDR3 comprises 13 residues. For the CDR3, the DNA is TGTGCCAGCAGTGCAGGGGATGGAAACACCATATATTTT. It codes for CASSAGDGNTIYF.